Only a few counts were recorded for the clone carrying this T cell receptor (beta chain). Study processing details: Nucleated cell number was recorded as an estimate derived from reference gene primer amplification. Here immunoSEQ multiplex PCR was the method, and the copy in TCRdb shows in-frame clones only, minus some. V and J calls and clone size are as listed in that table; D and trimming were resolved from the DNA. The profile covers just over 95,000 clones, with 75% to 85% appearing a single time and roughly 4.1% taken by the ten largest. The sample is drawn from a study of blood T cell repertoires in COVID-19. Across the study: The origin of the acute and convalescent COVID-19 samples was the United States, Italy and Spain.

Germline CDR1 reads SEHNR; CDR2 reads FQNEAQ (reference sequence). CDR3 length equals 14 residues. V shed 2 bases and J shed 2 bases, with 9 bases lying between them. The clonotype originates from a man in his sixties with acute or convalescent COVID-19. The chain joins TRBV7-9 to TRBJ1-1, with D perhaps TRBD1 (6 bases). Sequencing input: peripheral blood. CDR3 amino acids: CASSLQGLNTEAFF. The CDR3 DNA reads TGTGCCAGCAGCTTACAGGGGCTAAACACTGAAGCTTTCTTT.